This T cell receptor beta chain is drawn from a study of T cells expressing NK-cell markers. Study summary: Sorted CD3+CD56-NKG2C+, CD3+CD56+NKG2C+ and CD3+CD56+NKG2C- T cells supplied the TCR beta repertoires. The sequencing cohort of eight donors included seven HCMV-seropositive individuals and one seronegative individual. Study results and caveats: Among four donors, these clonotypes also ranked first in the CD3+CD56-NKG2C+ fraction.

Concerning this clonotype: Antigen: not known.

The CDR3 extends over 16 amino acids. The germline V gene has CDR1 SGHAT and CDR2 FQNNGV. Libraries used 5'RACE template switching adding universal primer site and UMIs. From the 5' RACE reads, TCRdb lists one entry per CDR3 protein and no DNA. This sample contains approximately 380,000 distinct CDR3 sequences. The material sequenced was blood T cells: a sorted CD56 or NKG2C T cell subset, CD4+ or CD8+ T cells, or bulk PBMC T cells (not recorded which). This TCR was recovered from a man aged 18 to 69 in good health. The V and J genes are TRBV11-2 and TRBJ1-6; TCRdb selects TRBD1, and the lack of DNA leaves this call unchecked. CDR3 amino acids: CASSFWGLKGNSPLHF.